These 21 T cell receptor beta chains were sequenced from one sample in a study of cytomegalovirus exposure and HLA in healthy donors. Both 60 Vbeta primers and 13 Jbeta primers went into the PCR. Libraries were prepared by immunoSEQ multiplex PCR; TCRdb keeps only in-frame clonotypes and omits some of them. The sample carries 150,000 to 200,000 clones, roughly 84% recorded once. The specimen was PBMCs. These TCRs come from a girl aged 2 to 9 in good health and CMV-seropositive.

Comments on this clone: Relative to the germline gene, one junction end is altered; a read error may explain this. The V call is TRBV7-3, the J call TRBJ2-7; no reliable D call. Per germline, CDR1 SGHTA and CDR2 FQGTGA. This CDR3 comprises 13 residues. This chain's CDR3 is CASSRGGSSEQYF. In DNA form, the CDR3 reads TGTGCCAGCAGCCGAGGTGGGTCCTCCGAGCAGTACTTC.

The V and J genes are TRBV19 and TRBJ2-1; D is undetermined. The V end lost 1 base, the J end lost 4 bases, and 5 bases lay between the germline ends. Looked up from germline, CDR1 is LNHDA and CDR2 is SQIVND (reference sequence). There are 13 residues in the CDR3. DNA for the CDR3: TGTGCCAGTAGTATAGCGAGATACAATGAGCAGTTCTTC. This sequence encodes CASSIARYNEQFF.

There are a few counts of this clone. The CDR3 is CASSYRVEQFF. The CDR3 DNA sequence: TGTGCCAGCAGTTACCGGGTAGAGCAGTTCTTC. This sequence joins TRBV6-6 and TRBJ2-1; D remains unclear. This CDR3 has 11 residues. Germline lookup yields CDR1 MNHNY and CDR2 SVGAGI (reference sequence). V gave up 2 bases and J gave up 10 bases, with 6 bases separating them.

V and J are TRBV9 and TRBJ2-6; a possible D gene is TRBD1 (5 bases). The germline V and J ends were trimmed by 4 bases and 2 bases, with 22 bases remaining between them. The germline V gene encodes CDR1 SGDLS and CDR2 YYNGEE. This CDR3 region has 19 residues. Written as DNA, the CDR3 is TGTGCCAGCAGCACCCCCGGTAGGGGAAACCCTACTGGGGCCAACGTCCTGACTTTC. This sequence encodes CASSTPGRGNPTGANVLTF. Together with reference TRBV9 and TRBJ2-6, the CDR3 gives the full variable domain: DSGVTQTPKHLITATGQRVTLRCSPRSGDLSVYWYQQSLDQGLQFLIQYYNGEERAKGNILERFSAQQFPDLHSELNLSSLELGDSALYFCASSTPGRGNPTGANVLTFGAGSRLTVL.

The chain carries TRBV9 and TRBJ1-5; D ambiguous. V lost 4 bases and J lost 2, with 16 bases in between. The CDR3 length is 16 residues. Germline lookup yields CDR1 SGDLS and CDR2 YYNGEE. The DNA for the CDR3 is TGTGCCAGCAGCCCAAGCGTCGGGGAGGGCAATCAGCCCCAGCATTTT. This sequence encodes CASSPSVGEGNQPQHF.

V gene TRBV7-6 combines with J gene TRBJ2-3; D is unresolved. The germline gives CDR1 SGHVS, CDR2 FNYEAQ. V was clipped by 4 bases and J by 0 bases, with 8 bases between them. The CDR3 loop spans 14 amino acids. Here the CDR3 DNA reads TGTGCCAGCAGCTCCTCGGGTAGCACAGATACGCAGTATTTT. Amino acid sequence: CASSSSGSTDTQYF.

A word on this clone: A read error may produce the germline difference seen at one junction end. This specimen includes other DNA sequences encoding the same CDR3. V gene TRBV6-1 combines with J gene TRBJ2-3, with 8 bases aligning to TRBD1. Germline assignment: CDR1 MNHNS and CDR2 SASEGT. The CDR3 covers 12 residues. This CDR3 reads CASRQGTDTQYF. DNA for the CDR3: TGTGCTAGCAGACAGGGGACGGATACGCAGTATTTT.

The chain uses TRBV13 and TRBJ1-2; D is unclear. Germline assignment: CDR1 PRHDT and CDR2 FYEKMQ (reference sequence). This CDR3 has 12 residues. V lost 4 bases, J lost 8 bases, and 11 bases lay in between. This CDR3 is CASSSEAGGYTF. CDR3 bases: TGTGCCAGCAGCTCGGAGGCCGGCGGCTACACCTTC.

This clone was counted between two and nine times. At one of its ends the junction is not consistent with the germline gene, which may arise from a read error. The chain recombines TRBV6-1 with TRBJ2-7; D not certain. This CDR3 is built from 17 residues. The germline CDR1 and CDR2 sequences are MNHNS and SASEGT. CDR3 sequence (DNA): TGTGCCAGCAGCGAAGGAGCTAGACTTCACTCCTACTACGAGCAGTACTTC. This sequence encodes CASSEGARLHSYYEQYF.

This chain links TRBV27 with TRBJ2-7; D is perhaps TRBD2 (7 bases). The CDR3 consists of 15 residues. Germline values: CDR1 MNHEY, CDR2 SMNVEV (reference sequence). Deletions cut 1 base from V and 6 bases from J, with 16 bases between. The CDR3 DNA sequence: TGTGCCAGCAGTTTATTTCGGGCGGGGGCTCCCGAGCAGTACTTC. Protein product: CASSLFRAGAPEQYF.

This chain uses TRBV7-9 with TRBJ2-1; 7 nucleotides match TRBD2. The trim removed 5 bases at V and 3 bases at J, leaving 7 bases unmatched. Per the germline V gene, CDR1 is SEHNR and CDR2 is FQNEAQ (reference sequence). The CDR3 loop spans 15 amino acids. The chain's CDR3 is CASSGTRDYYNEQFF. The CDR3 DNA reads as TGTGCCAGCAGCGGAACCCGGGACTACTACAATGAGCAGTTCTTC.

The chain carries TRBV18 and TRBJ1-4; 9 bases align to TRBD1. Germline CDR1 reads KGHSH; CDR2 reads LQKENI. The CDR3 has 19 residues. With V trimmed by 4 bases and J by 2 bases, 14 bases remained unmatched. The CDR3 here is CASSLFRDREVPTNEKLFF. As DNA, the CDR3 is TGTGCCAGCTCACTTTTCCGGGACAGGGAGGTACCGACTAATGAAAAACTGTTTTTT.

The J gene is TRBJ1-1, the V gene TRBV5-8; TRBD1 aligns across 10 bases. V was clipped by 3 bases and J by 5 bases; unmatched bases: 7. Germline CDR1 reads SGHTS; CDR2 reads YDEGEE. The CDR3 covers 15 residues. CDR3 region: CASSSDRTGGTEAFF. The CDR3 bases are TGTGCCAGCAGCTCCGATCGGACAGGGGGGACTGAAGCTTTCTTT.

The CDR3 is CASSAGQNLSPLHF. As DNA, the CDR3 is TGTGCCAGCAGCGCCGGACAGAACTTGTCACCCCTCCACTTT. The chain has TRBV7-8 and TRBJ1-6, with D possibly matching TRBD1 (6 bases). The germline V gene encodes CDR1 SGHVS and CDR2 FQNEAQ. CDR3 length equals 14 residues. The V end was cut by 5 bases, the J end by 10 bases, with 15 bases between.

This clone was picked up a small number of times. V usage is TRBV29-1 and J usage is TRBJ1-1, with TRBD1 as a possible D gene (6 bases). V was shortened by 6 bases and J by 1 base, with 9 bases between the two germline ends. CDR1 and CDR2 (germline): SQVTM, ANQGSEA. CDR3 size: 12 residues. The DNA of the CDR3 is TGCAGCGTCAGGGGTTCGAACACTGAAGCTTTCTTT. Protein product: CSVRGSNTEAFF.

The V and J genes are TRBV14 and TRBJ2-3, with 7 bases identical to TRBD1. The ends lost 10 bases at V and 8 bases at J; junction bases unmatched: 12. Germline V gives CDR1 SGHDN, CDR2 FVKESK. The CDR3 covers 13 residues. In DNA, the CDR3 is TGTGCCACCAGGGGTAGTAGGGGGCGTACGCAGTATTTT. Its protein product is CATRGSRGRTQYF.

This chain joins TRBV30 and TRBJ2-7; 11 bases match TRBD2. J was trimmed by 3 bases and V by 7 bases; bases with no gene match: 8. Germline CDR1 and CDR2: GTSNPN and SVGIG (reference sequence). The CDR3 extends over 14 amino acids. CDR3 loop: CASRLAGPYYEQYF. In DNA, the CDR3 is TGTGCCTCCCGACTAGCGGGACCTTACTACGAGCAGTACTTC.

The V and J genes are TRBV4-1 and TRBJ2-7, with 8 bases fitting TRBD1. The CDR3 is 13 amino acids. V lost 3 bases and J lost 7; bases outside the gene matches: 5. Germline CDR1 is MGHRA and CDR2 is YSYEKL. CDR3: CASSHGQGQEQYF. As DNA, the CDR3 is TGCGCCAGCAGCCATGGACAGGGTCAAGAGCAGTACTTC.

CDR3: CASSSLQGYEQYF. DNA of the CDR3: TGCGCCAGCAGCTCCCTGCAGGGTTACGAGCAGTACTTC. The V gene is TRBV5-1, the J gene TRBJ2-7; possible D gene TRBD1, 5 bases. Looked up from germline, CDR1 is SGHRS and CDR2 is YFSETQ. Trimming pared 3 bases from V and 4 bases from J, leaving 11 bases between. This CDR3 is built from 13 residues.

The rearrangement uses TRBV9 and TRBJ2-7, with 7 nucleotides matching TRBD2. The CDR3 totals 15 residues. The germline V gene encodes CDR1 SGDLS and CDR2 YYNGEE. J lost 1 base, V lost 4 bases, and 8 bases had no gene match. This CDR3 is CASSHGTNPSYEQYF. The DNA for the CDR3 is TGTGCCAGCAGCCACGGGACTAATCCTTCCTACGAGCAGTACTTC. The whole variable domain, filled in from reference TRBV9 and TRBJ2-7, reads DSGVTQTPKHLITATGQRVTLRCSPRSGDLSVYWYQQSLDQGLQFLIQYYNGEERAKGNILERFSAQQFPDLHSELNLSSLELGDSALYFCASSHGTNPSYEQYFGPGTRLTVT.

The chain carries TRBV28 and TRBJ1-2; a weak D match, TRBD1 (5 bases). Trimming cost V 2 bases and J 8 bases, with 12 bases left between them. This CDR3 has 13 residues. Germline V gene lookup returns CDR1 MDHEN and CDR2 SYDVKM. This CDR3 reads CASSLSGGVGYTF. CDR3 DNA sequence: TGTGCCAGCAGTTTAAGTGGAGGGGTCGGCTACACCTTC.